This T cell receptor beta chain was sequenced during a study of blood T cell repertoires in COVID-19. Study overall: Acute-phase and convalescent COVID-19 samples originated in the United States, Italy and Spain. The cDNA or gDNA used as material had been derived from T cells, B-cell-depleted T cells, or PBMCs.

Authors' data handling: Cell counts per sample came from amplifying reference gene primers. TCRdb's table, derived via immunoSEQ multiplex PCR, lists solely in-frame clones and lacks some. D and trimming come from the DNA, and the V and J calls and clone size come from that table. The table shows roughly 200,000 clones, with about 85% occurring only once. V was shortened by 6 bases and J by 4 bases, with 20 bases between the two germline ends. CDR1 is KGHSH, CDR2 LQKENI, per germline. This CDR3 is 16 amino acids long. The receptor was derived from a woman under 30 who had recovered from COVID-19. This chain joins TRBV18 and TRBJ2-3, with D possibly TRBD1 on 6 matching bases. The source material was peripheral blood. For the CDR3, the DNA is TGTGCCAGCTCGCCCCTAAGGACAGTGGGATCAGATACGCAGTATTTT. Its translation is CASSPLRTVGSDTQYF.